This T cell receptor (beta chain) was recovered during a study of blood T cell repertoires in COVID-19 (dated by TCRdb to about 2020). For the study in its entirety: Samples covering the acute and convalescent phases of COVID-19 were provided by collaborators in the United States, Italy and Spain. The prospective study material was composed of cDNA or gDNA derived from T cells, B-cell-depleted T cells, or PBMCs. Subjects who had been exposed to COVID-19, were actively infected with it, or had recovered from it provided the deeply sampled blood TCRbeta repertoires that made up the dataset. The repertoires were made available in a free public database intended to serve as a resource for research on the immune response to SARS-CoV-2. Samples came from the ongoing ImmuneRACE study (first 160 participants) plus 1,254 subjects from 6 global collaborators. Nearly every sample came with metadata listing a de-identified subject ID, COVID-19 status, age in years and sex. Where available, HLA class I and class II types were taken from metadata supplied by the sample provider and were not determined by assay-based typing.

Concerning this clone itself: Which antigen it targets is not known. Base qualities are not at hand, and no much larger clone is one base apart.

The CDR3 sequence holds 15 residues, the cysteine and phenylalanine included. Left in the record is the CDR3 DNA by itself, 45 bases read in frame from the first base. CDR1 LNHNV and CDR2 YYDKDF were looked up in the germline V gene (reference sequence). Here V drops 4 bases and J drops 8 bases, and the junction holds 7 bases not matched to any gene. TCRbeta CDR3 regions were amplified from genomic DNA using the immunoSEQ Assay, a bias-controlled multiplex PCR. Per the authors' processing: The number of nucleated cells in each sample was estimated from the amplification of reference gene primers within the assay. To quantify the absolute abundance of each unique TCRbeta CDR3 rearrangement, sequence reads were collapsed and filtered. For each sample, productive Simpson clonality was calculated as the square root of Simpson's diversity index across productive rearrangements. The table was pulled from immuneACCESS by TCRdb, which kept in-frame rearrangements only. Such tables lose some clones; where checked, under half of the loss comes from unresolved V genes, and the rest has no known cause. The V and J calls and clone size come from that table; D and trimming were worked out from the DNA. For this sample there are roughly 480,000 clones; 89% appear just once. The ten largest clones represent roughly 1% of the sample.

Results the study describes overall, beyond this receptor: The amount of clinical and demographic metadata varied by source and participant and was provided uncurated.

In Seattle, one collaborating source enrolled patients while the infection was active and tracked those patients longitudinally over the course of disease. Collaborating institutions collected whole blood in K2EDTA tubes following their own protocols. For TCRbeta analysis, collaborator samples were shipped as frozen whole blood, as isolated PBMCs, or as DNA extracted from either sample type. The receptor was isolated from a man aged 18 to 30 with COVID-19, enrolled during active disease. The sequence joins TRBV15 to TRBJ2-1; TRBD1 aligns with 11 central bases. The sequenced material came from peripheral blood. In nucleotides, the sequence is TGTGCCACCAGCACACGGGACAGGGGGTTTGATGAGCAGTTCTTC. Its protein reads: CATSTRDRGFDEQFF.